These T cell receptor beta chains were read from a single sample in a study of identical twins. TCRdb called the 5' RACE reads again in MiXCR, with one record for every CDR3 protein. Of about 790,000 distinct CDR3 sequences in the sample, approximately 18% were seen once. This same sample was also part of a study on T cells expressing NK-cell markers.

Source material: PBMCs. These receptors all stem from a woman between 18 and 30 years old in good health. CDR3s include the opening cysteine and the closing phenylalanine or tryptophan. Fields, in order: clone size, J gene, D gene, V gene, CDR3 DNA, CDR3 protein. A D gene is named only where the DNA matches it firmly. Size is omitted from some rows. Given values are once, few, many or a class for expanded clones.

clone_size: many; j_call: TRBJ2-3; d_call: NA; v_call: TRBV7-2; cdr3_nt: TGTGCCAGCAGCTTGATGGAGAGCACAGATACGCAGTATTTT; cdr3_aa: CASSLMESTDTQYF
clone_size: NA; j_call: TRBJ2-1; d_call: TRBD2; v_call: TRBV6-2/TRBV6-3; cdr3_nt: TGTGCCAGCAGTCCACCTAAGAGACTAGCGCTGATTAGCTCCTACAATGAGCAGTTCTTC; cdr3_aa: CASSPPKRLALISSYNEQFF
clone_size: NA; j_call: TRBJ2-7; d_call: NA; v_call: TRBV7-9; cdr3_nt: TGTGCCAGCAGCTTCATCGGCACGTCCTACGAGCAGTACTTC; cdr3_aa: CASSFIGTSYEQYF
clone_size: NA; j_call: TRBJ2-5; d_call: NA; v_call: TRBV5-5; cdr3_nt: TGTGCCAGCAGCTTTCCTCAAAGGCAAGAGACCCAGTACTTC; cdr3_aa: CASSFPQRQETQYF
clone_size: NA; j_call: TRBJ2-5; d_call: NA; v_call: TRBV29-1; cdr3_nt: TGCAGCGTTGAGGGGCCCAGTGGAACACGCCAAGAGACCCAGTACTTC; cdr3_aa: CSVEGPSGTRQETQYF
clone_size: few; j_call: TRBJ1-2; d_call: NA; v_call: TRBV4-2; cdr3_nt: TGTGCCAGCAGCCAAGATCTCGCTATCGCCTATGGCTACACCTTC; cdr3_aa: CASSQDLAIAYGYTF
clone_size: NA; j_call: TRBJ1-1; d_call: NA; v_call: TRBV6-4; cdr3_nt: TGTGCCAGCAACCCACAGCGGACGGGCCACACTGAAGCTTTCTTT; cdr3_aa: CASNPQRTGHTEAFF
clone_size: NA; j_call: TRBJ2-7; d_call: TRBD2; v_call: TRBV4-1; cdr3_nt: TGCGCCAGCAGCCAAGAGGGGGGGACTCGCTACGAGCAGTACTTC; cdr3_aa: CASSQEGGTRYEQYF
clone_size: few; j_call: TRBJ2-5; d_call: NA; v_call: TRBV7-2; cdr3_nt: TGTGCCAGCAGCTTATACCCCGCGGCAGAGACCCAGTACTTC; cdr3_aa: CASSLYPAAETQYF
clone_size: NA; j_call: TRBJ2-5; d_call: TRBD2; v_call: TRBV11-2; cdr3_nt: TGTGCCAGCAGCTTACGACTAGCGGGGGGGCAAGAGACCCAGTACTTC; cdr3_aa: CASSLRLAGGQETQYF
clone_size: NA; j_call: TRBJ2-1; d_call: NA; v_call: TRBV6-5; cdr3_nt: TGTGCCAGCAGTTCCAACAGGTACAATGAGCAGTTCTTC; cdr3_aa: CASSSNRYNEQFF
clone_size: NA; j_call: TRBJ1-4; d_call: NA; v_call: TRBV4-1; cdr3_nt: TGCGCCAGCAGCCAAGCTCTCCGGACGGGAGAAAAACTGTTTTTT; cdr3_aa: CASSQALRTGEKLFF
clone_size: few; j_call: TRBJ2-1; d_call: TRBD2; v_call: TRBV5-1; cdr3_nt: TGCGCCAGCAGCTTAGCGGGGGTCGGGGGCAATGAGCAGTTCTTC; cdr3_aa: CASSLAGVGGNEQFF
clone_size: NA; j_call: TRBJ1-6; d_call: NA; v_call: TRBV3-1; cdr3_nt: TGTGCCAGCAGCCAAGGCAGCCGGCGGCGTTCACCCCTCCACTTT; cdr3_aa: CASSQGSRRRSPLHF
clone_size: many; j_call: TRBJ1-4; d_call: NA; v_call: TRBV6-1; cdr3_nt: TGTGCCAGCAGGTTCACCGCAACTAATGAAAAACTGTTTTTT; cdr3_aa: CASRFTATNEKLFF
clone_size: NA; j_call: TRBJ2-7; d_call: TRBD2; v_call: TRBV5-1; cdr3_nt: TGCGCCAGCACTAGCGGGGGGGCCTACGAGCAGTACTTC; cdr3_aa: CASTSGGAYEQYF
clone_size: once; j_call: TRBJ2-7; d_call: NA; v_call: TRBV3-1; cdr3_nt: TGTGCCAGCAGCCACGTAACGGCGGGGTCCCCCTACGAGCAGTACTTC; cdr3_aa: CASSHVTAGSPYEQYF
clone_size: few; j_call: TRBJ1-1; d_call: NA; v_call: TRBV7-9; cdr3_nt: TGTGCCAGCAGCTTAGCGCAAGGACCTATGAACACTGAAGCTTTCTTT; cdr3_aa: CASSLAQGPMNTEAFF
clone_size: NA; j_call: TRBJ2-4; d_call: TRBD1; v_call: TRBV6-2/TRBV6-3; cdr3_nt: TGTGCCACCACCAATAGGGACAGTAGAAACATTCAGTACTTC; cdr3_aa: CATTNRDSRNIQYF
clone_size: NA; j_call: TRBJ1-1; d_call: NA; v_call: TRBV15; cdr3_nt: TGTGCCACCAGCGCGGGGGCGGCAAACACTGAAGCTTTCTTT; cdr3_aa: CATSAGAANTEAFF
clone_size: NA; j_call: TRBJ2-1; d_call: TRBD2; v_call: TRBV4-1; cdr3_nt: TGCGCCAGCAGCCAAGAGGGCCTAGCGGGGAACAATGAGCAGTTCTTC; cdr3_aa: CASSQEGLAGNNEQFF
clone_size: few; j_call: TRBJ2-1; d_call: NA; v_call: TRBV7-6; cdr3_nt: TGTGCCAGCAGCTTAGCGGGGGGTGTGGACAATGAGCAGTTCTTC; cdr3_aa: CASSLAGGVDNEQFF
clone_size: NA; j_call: TRBJ1-1; d_call: TRBD1; v_call: TRBV3-1; cdr3_nt: TGTGCCAGCAGCCAAGGGGGACAGACCTTGGGAGCTTTCTTT; cdr3_aa: CASSQGGQTLGAFF
clone_size: NA; j_call: TRBJ2-2; d_call: NA; v_call: TRBV11-2; cdr3_nt: TGTGCCAGCAGCGCCGGGGAAGGGAGGACCGGGGAGCTGTTTTTT; cdr3_aa: CASSAGEGRTGELFF
clone_size: NA; j_call: TRBJ2-7; d_call: NA; v_call: TRBV12-3/TRBV12-4; cdr3_nt: TGTGCCAGCAGTTCTATAACGAGGGAGCAGTACTTC; cdr3_aa: CASSSITREQYF
clone_size: NA; j_call: TRBJ2-2; d_call: NA; v_call: TRBV5-1; cdr3_nt: TGCGCCAGCTACCCAGGGAACACCGGGGAGCTGTTTTTT; cdr3_aa: CASYPGNTGELFF
clone_size: NA; j_call: TRBJ2-6; d_call: NA; v_call: TRBV19; cdr3_nt: TGTGCCAGTAGTAGAGGACGGCACTCTGGGGCCAACGTCCTGACTTTC; cdr3_aa: CASSRGRHSGANVLTF
clone_size: NA; j_call: TRBJ2-1; d_call: NA; v_call: TRBV7-2; cdr3_nt: TGTGCCAGCAGCTTAGCTGCAATCTACAATGAGCAGTTCTTC; cdr3_aa: CASSLAAIYNEQFF
clone_size: NA; j_call: TRBJ1-1; d_call: NA; v_call: TRBV30; cdr3_nt: TGTGCCTGGACAGGTCAGAACACTGAAGCTTTCTTT; cdr3_aa: CAWTGQNTEAFF
clone_size: NA; j_call: TRBJ2-1; d_call: TRBD2; v_call: TRBV7-3; cdr3_nt: TGTGCCAGCAGCTTAACGGTTAGCGGGGGGCAACTAGGGAATGAGCAGTTCTTC; cdr3_aa: CASSLTVSGGQLGNEQFF
clone_size: few; j_call: TRBJ2-7; d_call: NA; v_call: TRBV29-1; cdr3_nt: TGCAGCGTTGGGACCCGCTACGAGCAGTACTTC; cdr3_aa: CSVGTRYEQYF
clone_size: NA; j_call: TRBJ2-7; d_call: NA; v_call: TRBV12-3/TRBV12-4; cdr3_nt: TGTGCCAGCAGTTTCCCACCCAAGGGTTACGAGCAGTACTTC; cdr3_aa: CASSFPPKGYEQYF
clone_size: few; j_call: TRBJ2-1; d_call: TRBD2; v_call: TRBV7-8; cdr3_nt: TGTGCCAGCAGCTTATTTGCGGGGGAATACAATGAGCAGTTCTTC; cdr3_aa: CASSLFAGEYNEQFF
clone_size: NA; j_call: TRBJ1-1; d_call: TRBD1; v_call: TRBV9; cdr3_nt: TGTGCCAGCAGCACTCGGGACAGGCTTCGGACTGAAGCTTTCTTT; cdr3_aa: CASSTRDRLRTEAFF
clone_size: NA; j_call: TRBJ2-7; d_call: TRBD1; v_call: TRBV20-1; cdr3_nt: TGCAGTGCTAGCCGGGACAGCGCCTACGAGCAGTACTTC; cdr3_aa: CSASRDSAYEQYF
clone_size: NA; j_call: TRBJ2-5; d_call: TRBD2; v_call: TRBV20-1; cdr3_nt: TGCAGTGCTATCACCGGGACTACGAAAGAGACCCAGTACTTC; cdr3_aa: CSAITGTTKETQYF
clone_size: NA; j_call: TRBJ2-7; d_call: TRBD1; v_call: TRBV20-1; cdr3_nt: TGCAGTGGTAGACAGGGTGACGAGCAGTACTTC; cdr3_aa: CSGRQGDEQYF
clone_size: few; j_call: TRBJ2-1; d_call: NA; v_call: TRBV12-3/TRBV12-4; cdr3_nt: TGTGCCAGCAGTTTCGGATGGGGTGAGCAGTTCTTC; cdr3_aa: CASSFGWGEQFF
clone_size: few; j_call: TRBJ1-2; d_call: NA; v_call: TRBV7-3; cdr3_nt: TGTGCCAGCAGCTTAACGGACGCCGCTAACTATGGCTACACCTTC; cdr3_aa: CASSLTDAANYGYTF
clone_size: NA; j_call: TRBJ2-1; d_call: TRBD2; v_call: TRBV12-3/TRBV12-4; cdr3_nt: TGTGCCAGCAGACCGGGACTAGGAGTTAATGAGCAGTTCTTC; cdr3_aa: CASRPGLGVNEQFF
clone_size: NA; j_call: TRBJ2-5; d_call: NA; v_call: TRBV29-1; cdr3_nt: TGCAGCGTTGGACGAGGGACCAAGCCCGGCGACAGAGAGACCCAGTACTTC; cdr3_aa: CSVGRGTKPGDRETQYF
clone_size: few; j_call: TRBJ2-1; d_call: NA; v_call: TRBV15; cdr3_nt: TGTGCCACCAGCAGAGATCGGTCAGGGGAGGGCGATGAGCAGTTCTTC; cdr3_aa: CATSRDRSGEGDEQFF
clone_size: few; j_call: TRBJ1-3; d_call: NA; v_call: TRBV6-5; cdr3_nt: TGTGCCAGCAGTTACCCCCGGGGGGGGACTGGAAACACCATATATTTT; cdr3_aa: CASSYPRGGTGNTIYF
clone_size: few; j_call: TRBJ2-7; d_call: TRBD2; v_call: TRBV4-3; cdr3_nt: TGCGCCAGCAGCCAAAGGACTAGCGGAGCCTACGAGCAGTACTTC; cdr3_aa: CASSQRTSGAYEQYF
clone_size: NA; j_call: TRBJ1-4; d_call: NA; v_call: TRBV5-6; cdr3_nt: TGTGCCAGCAGCTTGGAGGGCAGGGGAGCAGGGGAGAATGAAAAACTGTTTTTT; cdr3_aa: CASSLEGRGAGENEKLFF
clone_size: NA; j_call: TRBJ2-7; d_call: NA; v_call: TRBV5-6; cdr3_nt: TGTGCCAGCAGCTTGGTACAGCCGTCCTACGAGCAGTACTTC; cdr3_aa: CASSLVQPSYEQYF
clone_size: few; j_call: TRBJ2-3; d_call: NA; v_call: TRBV9; cdr3_nt: TGTGCCAGCAGCGTAGTCCCCGGTGGAGGCTCCGATACGCAGTATTTT; cdr3_aa: CASSVVPGGGSDTQYF
clone_size: NA; j_call: TRBJ2-7; d_call: TRBD1; v_call: TRBV18; cdr3_nt: TGTGCCAGCTCACGGACGACAGGGGAAAACTACGAGCAGTACTTC; cdr3_aa: CASSRTTGENYEQYF
clone_size: NA; j_call: TRBJ2-5; d_call: NA; v_call: TRBV20-1; cdr3_nt: TGCAGTGCTAGACTCCCCCAAGAGACCCAGTACTTC; cdr3_aa: CSARLPQETQYF
clone_size: few; j_call: TRBJ2-4; d_call: TRBD1; v_call: TRBV7-2; cdr3_nt: TGTGCCAGCAGACCCGGACAGGGATCCAAAAACATTCAGTACTTC; cdr3_aa: CASRPGQGSKNIQYF
clone_size: NA; j_call: TRBJ1-1; d_call: NA; v_call: TRBV7-9; cdr3_nt: TGTGCCAGCAGCTCCAACAGGGTTGGTATGGACACTGAAGCTTTCTTT; cdr3_aa: CASSSNRVGMDTEAFF
clone_size: NA; j_call: TRBJ1-1; d_call: NA; v_call: TRBV12-3/TRBV12-4; cdr3_nt: TGTGCCAGCAGAGGGAAGGGAATGAACACTGAAGCTTTCTTT; cdr3_aa: CASRGKGMNTEAFF
clone_size: NA; j_call: TRBJ2-7; d_call: NA; v_call: TRBV5-4; cdr3_nt: TGTGCCAGCAGCCGGAGGGGGAAACCCTACGAGCAGTACTTC; cdr3_aa: CASSRRGKPYEQYF
clone_size: NA; j_call: TRBJ2-2; d_call: NA; v_call: TRBV12-3/TRBV12-4; cdr3_nt: TGTGCCAGCAGTTTATTGGAAAGTTTCACGGTCACCGGGGAGCTGTTTTTT; cdr3_aa: CASSLLESFTVTGELFF
clone_size: NA; j_call: TRBJ2-1; d_call: NA; v_call: TRBV20-1; cdr3_nt: TGCAGTGCTAGAGAATACGGCAATGAGCAGTTCTTC; cdr3_aa: CSAREYGNEQFF